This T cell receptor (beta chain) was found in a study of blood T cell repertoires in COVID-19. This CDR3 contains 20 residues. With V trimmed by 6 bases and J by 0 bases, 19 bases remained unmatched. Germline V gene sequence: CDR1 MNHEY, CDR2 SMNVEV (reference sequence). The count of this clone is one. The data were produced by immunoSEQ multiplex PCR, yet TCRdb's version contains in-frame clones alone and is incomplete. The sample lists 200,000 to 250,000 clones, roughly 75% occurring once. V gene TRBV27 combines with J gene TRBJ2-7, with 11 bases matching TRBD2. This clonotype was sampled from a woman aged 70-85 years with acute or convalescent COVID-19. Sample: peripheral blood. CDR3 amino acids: CASRRAGLAGGEVVSYEQYF. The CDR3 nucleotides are TGTGCCAGCAGGAGGGCCGGCCTAGCGGGAGGAGAAGTGGTCTCCTACGAGCAGTACTTC.